This TCR beta chain was documented in a study of blood T cell repertoires in COVID-19. Germline loops: CDR1 SGHRS, CDR2 YFSETQ. The J segment lost 2 bases and the V segment lost 2 bases, leaving 7 bases of the junction unmatched. The CDR3 spans 17 residues. Original analysis: Scientists estimated how many nucleated cells there were by amplifying reference gene primers. Some clones are missing from TCRdb's copy, which holds only in-frame ones; the method was immunoSEQ multiplex PCR. The V and J calls and the clone size are those of that table, but D and trimming were determined from the DNA. Altogether 310,000 or so clones are present, approximately 86% being singletons, with the ten largest covering 2% to 2.5%.

The clonotype originates from a woman aged 45 to 65 who had recovered from COVID-19. The sequencing input was peripheral blood. The chain has TRBV5-1 and TRBJ2-1, with 10 bases aligning to TRBD2. CDR3 amino acids: CASSFPRTSGTYNEQFF. Here the CDR3 DNA reads TGCGCCAGCAGCTTCCCCCGGACTAGCGGCACCTACAATGAGCAGTTCTTC.